Below, one T cell receptor beta chain is given with its context. Its matching antigen is unknown. Once obtained from cultured CD4+ T cells, the DNA was sequenced using the Oncomine TCR Beta short-read assay. MiXCR was run by TCRdb on the PCR reads, yielding one entry per CDR3 protein. The data contain 20,000 to 30,000 distinct CDR3 sequences, 64% of them seen just once; the ten biggest clones take up approximately 5%. The germline V gene encodes CDR1 MNHEY and CDR2 SVGAGI. Trimming shortened V by 2 bases and J by 5 bases, and 7 bases separated the two germline ends. The CDR3 contains 13 residues. The entry originates in a study of vaccination and CD4 T cells after COVID-19. Study-level findings and limits: Within the convalescent patients, a median around 90% of the SARS-CoV-2-reactive clones were ones that appeared only post-vaccination.

The treatment is: roughly 10-day PBMC culture with coronavirus spike peptide pools or control peptides (ViraFEST assay). Dates of PCR positivity, March to December 2020, preceded the US Alpha, Beta and Delta variants. The culture of about 2 million PBMCs per well included approximately 10 IU/ml IL-2 and 9.5 to 10 ug/ml peptide pools. The origin of this receptor is a human donor who had recovered from COVID-19. Sequencing was done on a sample of CD4+ T cells from blood, cultured in vitro. The chain uses TRBV6-5 and TRBJ1-5; D call uncertain. The CDR3 nucleotides are TGTGCCAGCAGTTACGCCGGCCATCAGCCCCAGCATTTT. It translates to CASSYAGHQPQHF.